This TCR beta chain was captured by sequencing in a study of beta chain features in type 1 diabetes (dated by TCRdb to the late 2010s). In the study overall: Mean age, gender distribution, total cell number and subset yield did not differ between patients and healthy donors. The study compared the TCRB repertoires of sorted circulating CD4+ T cell subsets in recently diagnosed type 1 diabetes patients with those in matched healthy donors. Regulatory and stem cell-like memory subsets were isolated from only 8 patients and roughly 8 healthy donors, whereas naive and central memory subsets came from all 30 or so donors. A total of approximately 99,000,000 sorted cells were examined across all samples, and RNA yield correlated strongly with the number of cells per subset. General study outcomes and caveats: Because cDNA rather than genomic DNA was sequenced, highly expressing activated cells could have been over-represented, although no difference in activation and CD3 levels was found between groups. Type 1 diabetes patients showed a moderate but significant shortening of TCRB CDR3 length in all four CD4+ subsets. Shorter templates might be favored by PCR, yet because patient and control samples were amplified and corrected together, any such skew would affect both groups equally. Naive, central memory and regulatory TCRB repertoires appeared to be more similar among patients than among healthy donors. At VDJ recombination sites, type 1 diabetes patients had fewer insertions and more deleted nucleotides, which implies abnormalities in thymic rearrangement. Only small numbers of individuals were included in the HLA sub-analyses, which left unresolved whether HLA type had any influence on TCRB rearrangement.

A single peripheral blood draw of about 116 mL on average was collected from each donor into heparinised tubes. Naive, central memory, regulatory and stem cell-like memory CD4+ T cells were sorted on a BD FACSAria II using a panel including CD45RO, CCR7, CD25, CD127, CD95 and CD27. All sorted populations exceeded 95% purity. PBMCs were isolated right away by Lymphoprep density gradient centrifugation and were stained directly, without culture. To minimize batch effects, samples were stained and sorted in pairs, one healthy donor with one patient per experiment. This clone was found a few times. What antigen it recognizes has not been identified. Nothing much larger sits one base from this clone, and base qualities are not available. The CDR3 measures 13 amino acids from cysteine to phenylalanine. The read is trimmed to its CDR3 DNA, 39 bases read in frame from base 1. V is cut by 8 bases and J by 0 bases, and the space between the germline ends is 7 bases. CDR1 and CDR2, per the germline V gene, are SGHTA and FQGNSA.

The High Capacity cDNA Reverse Transcription Kit was used to reverse transcribe all of the isolated RNA, meaning that expressed TCRB transcripts were what got sequenced. Deep immunoSEQ sequencing was performed on naive, central memory and regulatory T cell samples, with an average of roughly 3.5 million total reads per sample. After sorted cells were lysed in RLT buffer, RNA was extracted with DNase-treated RNeasy Micro or Mini kits, with the choice depending on cell number. Each cell subset was processed on its own to prevent cross-contamination, while patient and healthy donor samples were processed together. TCRB sequences were amplified from cDNA with the immunoSEQ multiplex PCR, producing 87-bp fragments spanning the CDR3 region. Amplicons were sequenced on the Illumina HiSeq platform. The authors processed their data as follows. Synthetic template baselines were used to correct PCR bias computationally, reads within Hamming distance 2 were collapsed together, and singletons that could not be merged were discarded. Reads were aligned to IMGT to assign V, D and J genes, CDR3 length, and insertions or deletions at six rearrangement sites. Clonotype counts were normalized to sorted cell number within each subset before computing true diversity and Gini coefficients with the tcR R package. Repertoire sharing was quantified using the overlap coefficient calculated on TCRB nucleotide sequences. Out-of-frame TCRB sequences from naive cells were analyzed as a proxy for the pre-selection repertoire. TCRdb mirrors the immuneACCESS table, restricted to in-frame sequences. Some clones are absent from its copies; in checked studies, under half trace to an unresolved V gene, and the reason for the others is unknown. V and J calls plus clone size are reproduced from that table; the DNA served to infer D and trimming. Here the sample has under 800,000 clones; about a sixth occur a single time. The ten largest clones add up to about 0.097% of the sample.

This sequence originates from a man aged 18 to 35 in good health. The rearranged segments are TRBV7-2 and TRBJ1-4; no confident D gene assignment can be made. Sequencing was carried out using naive CD4+ T cells from blood. This specimen's cell subset or site label, per the study, means: true naive CD4+ T cells. The DNA reads as follows: TGTGCCAGCCAGCGAACAACTAATGAAAAACTGTTTTTT. This gives the protein CASQRTTNEKLFF.